Sequencing of this TCR beta chain was carried out in a study of cytomegalovirus exposure and HLA in healthy donors. The study's findings and limits: Later, an analysis found that common viral pathogens appeared to be linked with several of the most significant clusters. Beyond CMV serostatus, there was no information to go on about immune exposure.

V dropped 0 bases and J dropped 4; count of bases not matched to a gene: 4. This CDR3 spans 18 amino acids. Per the germline V gene, CDR1 is KGHSH and CDR2 is LQKENI. PCR was performed using 60 Vbeta and 13 Jbeta primers. Repertoires were generated with immunoSEQ multiplex PCR, while TCRdb's copy carries only in-frame clones and drops some. The sample data list under 130,000 clones. As concerns this clone: The antigen is unknown.

Source material: PBMCs. The TCR was taken from a man over 45 in good health and CMV-seronegative. This chain joins TRBV18 and TRBJ2-2; TRBD2 matches 14 bases. The CDR3 nucleotides are TGTGCCAGCTCACCACCGGGACTAGCGGGAGTTGGCACCGGGGAGCTGTTTTTT. This encodes CASSPPGLAGVGTGELFF.